This entry lists 5 T cell receptor beta chains sequenced from one sample in a study of OX40 agonist ivuxolimab in advanced cancers. The library was obtained by the immunoSEQ multiplex PCR assay. Here the immuneACCESS table is served through TCRdb, limited to in-frame sequences with V and J called. Missing clones are a known gap in these copies; in checked studies unresolved V genes cover under half, and the rest lacks a known reason. Present in this sample are around 80,000 clones, roughly 89% of which were seen just once. Clones ranked in the top ten supply about 0.61% of the sample. Source: CD4+ or CD8+ T cells sorted from blood, taken in a trial of the OX40 agonist ivuxolimab. The receptor set was obtained from an adult with an advanced solid tumor such as melanoma, head and neck, liver or kidney cancer.

The rearrangement joins TRBV7-8 to TRBJ2-2; 8 nucleotides line up with TRBD1. This CDR3 comprises 16 residues. V lost 5 bases and J lost 1; bases outside the gene matches: 6. The V gene's germline CDR1 is SGHVS and CDR2 FQNEAQ. The CDR3 region has the DNA TGTGCCAGCAGCCGGACGGGACAGGAGAACACCGGGGAGCTGTTTTTT. Translated: CASSRTGQENTGELFF.

The V and J genes are TRBV19 and TRBJ2-5; possible D gene TRBD2, 6 bases. V lost 3 bases to trimming and J lost 0 bases, with 11 bases between them. In germline, CDR1 is LNHDA, CDR2 SQIVND (reference sequence). The CDR3 spans 15 residues. The CDR3 region is CASSIGGINQETQYF. DNA of the CDR3: TGTGCCAGTAGTATCGGGGGAATAAACCAAGAGACCCAGTACTTC.

J is TRBJ1-2 and V is TRBV27; 7 positions match TRBD1. The CDR3 contains 13 residues. Germline values: CDR1 MNHEY, CDR2 SMNVEV (reference sequence). V dropped 5 bases and J dropped 8; count of bases not matched to a gene: 8. CDR3 nucleotide sequence: TGTGCCAGCAGTCTCACAGGGGTAGGAGGCTACACCTTC. This translates into CASSLTGVGGYTF.

The rearrangement joins TRBV5-1 to TRBJ2-3, with a weak D call TRBD2 (5 bases). The CDR3 loop spans 15 amino acids. V was pared by 0 bases and J by 2 bases, with 10 bases between. Germline V gives CDR1 SGHRS, CDR2 YFSETQ. The DNA of the CDR3 is TGCGCCAGCAGCTTGGAGGCTAGCATCACAGATACGCAGTATTTT. It specifies CASSLEASITDTQYF.

The rearrangement joins TRBV25-1 to TRBJ1-2, with a possible D match to TRBD1 (5 bases). Germline V gives CDR1 MGHDK, CDR2 SYGVNS. The V gene lost 2 bases and the J gene lost 7 bases, with 5 bases spanning the gap. The CDR3 runs 11 residues. CDR3: CASSEGAGYTF. Written as DNA, the CDR3 is TGTGCCAGCAGTGAAGGGGCTGGCTACACCTTC.